This is a list of T cell receptor beta chains from one sample in a study of tissue T cells after allogeneic stem cell transplantation. Libraries were prepared by immunoSEQ multiplex PCR; TCRdb keeps only in-frame clonotypes and omits some of them. The table has over 950 clones, 70% seen once; the top ten hold about 25%. This specimen was skin, taken at autopsy. Every receptor here comes from a male patient aged 60 or over with steroid-refractory graft-versus-host disease after an allogeneic stem cell transplant. Certain T cells may be donor cells from the graft. Each CDR3 is given with its conserved first and last residue. The D gene is left open where the match is weak. Some rows mark clone size as missing; the rest say once, few, many or name a class of expanded clone.

clone_size,v_call,j_call,d_call,cdr3_aa,cdr3_nt
-,TRBV11-2,TRBJ2-1,TRBD2,CASSPRLAGGGNEQFF,TGTGCCAGCAGCCCCCGACTAGCGGGGGGTGGAAATGAGCAGTTCTTC
-,TRBV3-1/TRBV3-2,TRBJ2-3,-,CASSQGRPADTQYF,TGTGCCAGCAGCCAAGGCAGGCCGGCGGATACGCAGTATTTT
-,TRBV18,TRBJ1-2,-,CASSPRGDTRYGYTF,TGTGCCAGCTCACCTCGGGGGGACACCCGCTATGGCTACACCTTC
once,TRBV6-1,TRBJ1-6,TRBD1,CASSGVTGGGGFNSPLHF,TGTGCCAGCAGTGGAGTGACAGGGGGCGGGGGATTTAATTCACCCCTCCACTTT
once,TRBV23-1,TRBJ1-2,-,CASSQGGIYGYTF,TGCGCCAGCAGTCAAGGGGGTATCTATGGCTACACCTTC
-,TRBV5-4,TRBJ1-5,-,CASSLAPDQPQHF,TGTGCCAGCAGCTTGGCCCCGGATCAGCCCCAGCATTTT
-,TRBV9,TRBJ2-7,TRBD2,CASSVEPGLAQQYF,TGTGCCAGCAGCGTAGAACCGGGACTAGCCCAGCAGTACTTC
-,TRBV7-2,TRBJ1-3,-,CAITKSGTVGNTIYF,TGTGCCATTACCAAATCCGGGACCGTAGGAAACACCATATATTTT
-,TRBV5-4,TRBJ1-2,TRBD1,CASSLGPPRGQGAGGYTF,TGTGCCAGCAGCTTAGGACCGCCTAGGGGACAGGGGGCCGGTGGCTACACCTTC
-,TRBV10-3,TRBJ2-3,-,CAISEGSTDTQYF,TGTGCCATCAGTGAGGGGAGCACAGATACGCAGTATTTT
-,TRBV24-1,TRBJ2-7,-,CATSDLQRYSPFYEQYF,TGTGCCACCAGTGATTTGCAGAGGTACAGCCCTTTCTACGAGCAGTACTTC
-,TRBV6-5,TRBJ2-7,-,CASSREGNYEQYF,TGTGCCAGCAGTCGAGAGGGGAACTACGAGCAGTACTTC
-,TRBV4-1,TRBJ2-1,-,CASSQGEEREQFF,TGCGCCAGCAGCCAAGGAGAGGAGCGGGAGCAGTTCTTC
-,TRBV27,TRBJ2-2,-,CASRRLQYTTGELFF,TGTGCCAGCAGGAGGTTACAGTACACCACCGGGGAGCTGTTTTTT
-,TRBV9,TRBJ1-3,TRBD1,CASSEAGGTSGNTIYF,TGTGCCAGCAGCGAGGCAGGGGGGACCTCTGGAAACACCATATATTTT
-,TRBV11-3,TRBJ2-2,-,CASSLEVGANTGELFF,TGTGCCAGCAGCTTAGAGGTGGGGGCGAACACCGGGGAGCTGTTTTTT
-,TRBV6-2/TRBV6-3,TRBJ2-7,-,CASSYEAGSSYEQYF,TGTGCCAGCAGTTACGAGGCGGGGAGCTCCTACGAGCAGTACTTC
few,TRBV2,TRBJ1-4,-,CASGSVHNEKLFF,TGTGCCAGCGGCTCGGTCCACAATGAAAAACTGTTTTTT
-,TRBV10-3,TRBJ2-6,TRBD1,CAISGVKTGGRPGANVLTF,TGTGCCATCAGCGGGGTCAAAACAGGGGGCCGACCCGGGGCCAACGTCCTGACTTTC
-,TRBV5-1,TRBJ2-3,TRBD2,CASSTLAGGSTDTQYF,TGCGCCAGCAGCACCCTAGCGGGGGGTAGCACAGATACGCAGTATTTT
-,TRBV30,TRBJ1-6,-,CAWRALVIGANSPLHF,TGTGCCTGGAGAGCCCTAGTGATAGGAGCCAATTCACCCCTCCACTTT
once,TRBV4-1,TRBJ1-1,-,CASSQQPRNTEAFF,TGCGCCAGCAGCCAACAGCCGCGGAACACTGAAGCTTTCTTT
few,TRBV24-1,TRBJ1-5,-,CATSDFQVLSNQPQHF,TGTGCCACCAGTGATTTCCAGGTTCTTAGCAATCAGCCCCAGCATTTT
few,TRBV6-2/TRBV6-3,TRBJ1-2,-,CASSSRGRASWGYTF,TGTGCCAGCAGTTCCAGGGGTAGAGCCTCTTGGGGCTACACCTTC
-,TRBV9,TRBJ2-2,-,CASSVGGRGNTGELFF,TGTGCCAGCAGCGTAGGAGGGCGGGGAAACACCGGGGAGCTGTTTTTT
once,TRBV11-2,TRBJ2-1,TRBD2,CASSYRLAGVYNEQFF,TGTGCCAGCAGCTACAGACTAGCGGGGGTGTACAATGAGCAGTTCTTC
-,TRBV5-1,TRBJ2-2,-,CASSLYSTSNTYTGELFF,TGCGCCAGCAGCTTGTACAGTACCTCAAACACCTACACCGGGGAGCTGTTTTTT
-,TRBV12-3/TRBV12-4,TRBJ1-1,TRBD1,CASRGQANTEAFF,TGTGCCAGCAGGGGACAGGCGAACACTGAAGCTTTCTTT
-,TRBV10-3,TRBJ1-3,TRBD1,CASKQGGPGGPSGNTIYF,TGTGCCTCGAAGCAAGGGGGCCCGGGGGGCCCCTCTGGAAACACCATATATTTT
-,TRBV9,TRBJ2-6,TRBD1,CASSLEGAGANVLTF,TGTGCCAGCAGCTTAGAGGGGGCAGGGGCCAACGTCCTGACTTTC
-,TRBV5-6,TRBJ1-2,-,CASRSQELYGYTF,TGTGCCAGCCGATCACAGGAGCTTTATGGCTACACCTTC
-,TRBV2,TRBJ2-7,TRBD2,CASSEGLAGGPYEQYF,TGTGCCAGCAGTGAAGGCCTAGCGGGGGGGCCCTACGAGCAGTACTTC
few,TRBV9,TRBJ2-1,-,CASSVAPYNEQFF,TGTGCCAGCAGCGTAGCTCCCTACAATGAGCAGTTCTTC
-,TRBV5-6,TRBJ1-2,TRBD1,CASSSGTVYGYTF,TGTGCCAGCAGCTCTGGGACAGTCTATGGCTACACCTTC
-,TRBV11-3,TRBJ2-1,-,CASSLASRGNEQFF,TGTGCCAGCAGCTTGGCCTCTCGGGGGAATGAGCAGTTCTTC
-,TRBV5-1,TRBJ2-2,-,CASSLGDTGELFF,TGCGCCAGCAGCCTGGGGGACACCGGGGAGCTGTTTTTT
-,TRBV18,TRBJ2-7,TRBD1,CASSAGGGQALGEQYF,TGTGCCAGCTCAGCGGGTGGAGGACAGGCCCTCGGTGAGCAGTACTTC
-,TRBV7-7,TRBJ2-7,-,CASSFGDEYEQYF,TGTGCCAGCAGCTTTGGCGACGAATACGAGCAGTACTTC
-,TRBV27,TRBJ2-5,-,CASRSGWQETQYF,TGTGCCAGCAGATCAGGGTGGCAAGAGACCCAGTACTTC
-,TRBV19,TRBJ1-4,TRBD1,CASRDRGPGKLFF,TGTGCCAGTAGAGACAGGGGGCCGGGGAAACTGTTTTTT
-,TRBV7-8,TRBJ1-2,TRBD1,CASSSRTGKGYTF,TGTGCCAGCAGCTCCCGGACAGGGAAGGGCTACACCTTC
few,TRBV5-1,TRBJ2-7,-,CASSLQGQQYF,TGCGCCAGCAGCTTACAGGGCCAGCAGTACTTC